This T cell receptor (beta chain) was recovered during a study of blood T cell repertoires in COVID-19. At the level of the study: Some COVID-19 samples were acute and others convalescent; all came from the United States, Italy and Spain.

Germline trimming cut 5 bases from V and 6 bases from J; bases unmatched to any gene: 13. The CDR3 has 18 residues. Germline V gene sequence: CDR1 LGHDT, CDR2 YNNKEL (reference sequence). Authors' processing steps: Amplification of reference gene primers was used by the study to estimate nucleated cell counts. Repertoires were generated with immunoSEQ multiplex PCR, while TCRdb's copy carries only in-frame clones and drops some. The V and J calls and clone size are taken from that table; D and trimming were inferred from the DNA. Counted here are about 270,000 clones, approximately 85% occurring once; the ten biggest clones make up 9.5% to 11%.

The sequence derives from a woman in her seventies with acute or convalescent COVID-19. The chain joins TRBV3-1 (or the pseudogene TRBV3-2) to TRBJ2-2, with 12 nucleotides matching TRBD2. Material for sequencing was peripheral blood. The CDR3 bases are TGTGCCAGCAGCATCGCTTACCCTAGCGGGGGGGCGTCCGGGGAGCTGTTTTTT. Translated: CASSIAYPSGGASGELFF.